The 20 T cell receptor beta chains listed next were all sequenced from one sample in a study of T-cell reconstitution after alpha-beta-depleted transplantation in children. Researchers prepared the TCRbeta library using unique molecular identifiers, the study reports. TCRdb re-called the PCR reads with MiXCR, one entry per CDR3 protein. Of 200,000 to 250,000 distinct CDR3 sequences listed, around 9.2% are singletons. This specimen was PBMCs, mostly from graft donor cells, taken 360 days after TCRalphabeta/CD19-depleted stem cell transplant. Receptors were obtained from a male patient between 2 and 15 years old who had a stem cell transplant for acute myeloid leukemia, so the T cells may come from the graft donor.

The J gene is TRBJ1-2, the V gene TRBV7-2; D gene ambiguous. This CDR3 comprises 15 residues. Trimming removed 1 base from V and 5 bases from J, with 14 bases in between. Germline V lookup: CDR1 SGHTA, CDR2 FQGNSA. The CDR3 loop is CASSLGQALVYGYTF. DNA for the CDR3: TGTGCCAGCAGCTTAGGGCAGGCCCTTGTTTATGGCTACACCTTC.

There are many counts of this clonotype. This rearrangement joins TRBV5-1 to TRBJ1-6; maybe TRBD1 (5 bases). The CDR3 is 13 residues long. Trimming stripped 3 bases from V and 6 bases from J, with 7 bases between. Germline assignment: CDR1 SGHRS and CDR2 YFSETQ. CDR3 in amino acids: CASSWGFNSPLHF. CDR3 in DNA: TGCGCCAGCAGCTGGGGGTTTAATTCACCCCTCCACTTT.

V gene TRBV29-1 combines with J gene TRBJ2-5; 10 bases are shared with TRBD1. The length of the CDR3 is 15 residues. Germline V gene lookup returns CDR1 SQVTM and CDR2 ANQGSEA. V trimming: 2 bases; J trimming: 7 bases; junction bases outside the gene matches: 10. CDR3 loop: CSVERGQGGKRTQYF. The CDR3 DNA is TGCAGCGTTGAAAGAGGACAGGGGGGAAAGCGGACCCAGTACTTC.

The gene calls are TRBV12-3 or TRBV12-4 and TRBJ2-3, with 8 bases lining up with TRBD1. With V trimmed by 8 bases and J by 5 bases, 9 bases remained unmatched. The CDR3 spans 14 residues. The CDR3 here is CASFQSGGIDTQYF. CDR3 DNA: TGTGCCAGCTTTCAGTCAGGGGGCATAGATACGCAGTATTTT.

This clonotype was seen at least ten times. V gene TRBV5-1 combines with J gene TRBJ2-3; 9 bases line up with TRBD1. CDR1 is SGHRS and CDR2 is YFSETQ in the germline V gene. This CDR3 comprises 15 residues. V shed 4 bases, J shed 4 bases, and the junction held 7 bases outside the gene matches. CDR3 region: CASSVRDRESDTQYF. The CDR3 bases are TGCGCCAGCAGCGTCCGGGACAGGGAGTCAGATACGCAGTATTTT.

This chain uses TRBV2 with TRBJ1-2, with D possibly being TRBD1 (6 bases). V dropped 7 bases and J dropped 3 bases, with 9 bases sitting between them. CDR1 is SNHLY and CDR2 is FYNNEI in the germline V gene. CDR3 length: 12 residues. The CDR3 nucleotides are TGTGCCAGCACTCGGACAGACTATGGCTACACCTTC. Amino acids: CASTRTDYGYTF.

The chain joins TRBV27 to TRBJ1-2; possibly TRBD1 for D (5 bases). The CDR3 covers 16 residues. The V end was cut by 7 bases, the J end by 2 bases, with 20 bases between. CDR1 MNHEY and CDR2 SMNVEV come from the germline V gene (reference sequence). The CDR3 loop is CASKDRTSVPNYGYTF. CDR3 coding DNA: TGTGCCAGCAAAGACAGAACTTCCGTCCCCAACTATGGCTACACCTTC.

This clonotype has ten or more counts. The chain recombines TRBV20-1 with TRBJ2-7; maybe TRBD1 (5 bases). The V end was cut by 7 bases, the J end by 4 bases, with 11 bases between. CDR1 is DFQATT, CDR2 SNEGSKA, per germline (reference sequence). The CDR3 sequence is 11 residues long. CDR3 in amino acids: CSVRVEYEQYF. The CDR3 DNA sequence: TGCAGTGTCAGGGTAGAATACGAGCAGTACTTC.

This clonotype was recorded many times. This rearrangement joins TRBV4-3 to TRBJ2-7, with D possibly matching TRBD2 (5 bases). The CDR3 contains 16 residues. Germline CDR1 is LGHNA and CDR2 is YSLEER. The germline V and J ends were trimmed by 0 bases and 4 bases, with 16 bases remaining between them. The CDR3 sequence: CASSQDRMGERYEQYF. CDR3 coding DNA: TGCGCCAGCAGCCAAGATCGTATGGGAGAAAGATACGAGCAGTACTTC.

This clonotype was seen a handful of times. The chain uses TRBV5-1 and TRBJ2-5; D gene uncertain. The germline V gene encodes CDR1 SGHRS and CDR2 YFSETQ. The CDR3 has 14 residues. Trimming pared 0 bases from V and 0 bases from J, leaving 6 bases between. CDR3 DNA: TGCGCCAGCAGCTTGGCGGCAAACCAAGAGACCCAGTACTTC. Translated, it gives CASSLAANQETQYF.

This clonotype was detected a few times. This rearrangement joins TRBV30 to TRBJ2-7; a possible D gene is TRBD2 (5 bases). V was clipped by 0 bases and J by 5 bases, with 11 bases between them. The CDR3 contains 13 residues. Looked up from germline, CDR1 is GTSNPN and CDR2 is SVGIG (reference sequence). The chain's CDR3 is CAWSVLLRDEQYF. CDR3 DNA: TGTGCCTGGAGTGTACTTTTGCGGGACGAGCAGTACTTC. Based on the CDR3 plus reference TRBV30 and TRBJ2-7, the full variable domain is SQTIHQWPATLVQPVGSPLSLECTVEGTSNPNLYWYRQAAGRGLQLLFYSVGIGQISSEVPQNLSASRPQDRQFILSSKKLLLSDSGFYLCAWSVLLRDEQYFGPGTRLTVT.

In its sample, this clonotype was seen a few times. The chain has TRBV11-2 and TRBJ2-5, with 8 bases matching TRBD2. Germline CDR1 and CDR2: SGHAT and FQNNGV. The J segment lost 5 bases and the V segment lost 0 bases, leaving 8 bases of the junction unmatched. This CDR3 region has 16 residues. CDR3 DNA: TGTGCCAGCAGCTTAGACGGACTAGCCCCCAGGGAGACCCAGTACTTC. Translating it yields CASSLDGLAPRETQYF.

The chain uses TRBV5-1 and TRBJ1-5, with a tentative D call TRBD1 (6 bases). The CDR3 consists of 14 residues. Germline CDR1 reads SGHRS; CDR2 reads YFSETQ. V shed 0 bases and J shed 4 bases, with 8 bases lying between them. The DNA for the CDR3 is TGCGCCAGCAGCTTGGGACAGGAGAATCAGCCCCAGCATTTT. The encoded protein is CASSLGQENQPQHF.

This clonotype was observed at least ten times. CDR3 in DNA: TGCGCCAGCAGCCAAGATTTTGAAGATACGCAGTATTTT. Translation: CASSQDFEDTQYF. This chain links TRBV4-3 with TRBJ2-3, with D unclear. Germline V gene data show CDR1 as LGHNA and CDR2 as YSLEER. The CDR3 is made up of 13 amino acids. The V end lost 0 bases, the J end lost 5 bases, and 6 bases lay between the germline ends.

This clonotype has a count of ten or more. The CDR3 region has the DNA TGCAGCGTTCTGGACAGACAAGAGACCCAGTACTTC. Translated, it gives CSVLDRQETQYF. V is TRBV29-1 and J is TRBJ2-5, with D tentatively TRBD1 (6 bases). The germline V gene encodes CDR1 SQVTM and CDR2 ANQGSEA. The CDR3 loop spans 12 amino acids. Trimming removed 5 bases at V and 2 bases at J, with 9 bases between.

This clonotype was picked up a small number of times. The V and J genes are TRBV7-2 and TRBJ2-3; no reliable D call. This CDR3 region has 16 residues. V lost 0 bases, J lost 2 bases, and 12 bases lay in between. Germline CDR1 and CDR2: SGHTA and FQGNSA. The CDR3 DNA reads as TGTGCCAGCAGCTTAGCCGGCAGAATCGTCACAGATACGCAGTATTTT. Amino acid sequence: CASSLAGRIVTDTQYF.

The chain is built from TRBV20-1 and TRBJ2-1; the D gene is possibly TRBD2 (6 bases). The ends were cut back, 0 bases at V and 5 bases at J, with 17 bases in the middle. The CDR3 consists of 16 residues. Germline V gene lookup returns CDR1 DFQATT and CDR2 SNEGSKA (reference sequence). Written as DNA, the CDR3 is TGCAGTGCTAGAGATATGACCCTGGCGGGAAACAATGAGCAGTTCTTC. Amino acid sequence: CSARDMTLAGNNEQFF.

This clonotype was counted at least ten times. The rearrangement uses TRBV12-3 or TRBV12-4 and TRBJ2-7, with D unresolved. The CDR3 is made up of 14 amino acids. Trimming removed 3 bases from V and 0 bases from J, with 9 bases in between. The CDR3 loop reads CASSFWAPSYEQYF. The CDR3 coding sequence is TGTGCCAGCAGTTTCTGGGCCCCCTCCTACGAGCAGTACTTC.

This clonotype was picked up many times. The CDR3 DNA is TGTGCCAGCAGTTATAGGGAGACTGGGGCCAACGTCCTGACTTTC. Translated: CASSYRETGANVLTF. The chain combines TRBV6-5 with TRBJ2-6, with D perhaps TRBD2 (5 bases). CDR3 size: 15 residues. V lost 3 bases to trimming and J lost 2 bases, with 8 bases between them. CDR1 and CDR2 from the germline V gene are MNHEY and SVGAGI.

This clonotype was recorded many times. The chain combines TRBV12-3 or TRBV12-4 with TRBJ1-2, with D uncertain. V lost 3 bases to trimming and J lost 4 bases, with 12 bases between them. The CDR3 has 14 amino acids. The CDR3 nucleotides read TGTGCCAGCAGTTTCAGGCAGAATCTCTATGGCTACACCTTC. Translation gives CASSFRQNLYGYTF.